Listed below are T cell receptor beta chains from one sample, sequenced in a study of control samples from healthy donors and cancer patients. Method: immunoSEQ multiplex PCR; TCRdb's copy keeps in-frame clones and lacks some. The sample lists under 150,000 clones; roughly 94% were seen once. Sequencing input: blood. The receptors originated from a man between 25 and 39 years old in good health. The CDR3 runs from the conserved cysteine through the conserved F or W. The D gene is left open where the match is weak. Expanded clones get a size class; other rows say once, few or many, or leave the size out.

CASSEPTGGRQPQHF	TGTGCCAGCAGTGAGCCGACAGGGGGGCGGCAGCCCCAGCATTTT	TRBD1	-	TRBV6-1	TRBJ1-5
CASSLGQGRQETQYF	TGTGCCAGCAGCTTGGGGCAGGGGCGGCAAGAGACCCAGTACTTC	-	-	TRBV7-2	TRBJ2-5
CASSQEWLAGGYYGYTF	TGCGCCAGCAGCCAAGAGTGGTTGGCCGGGGGCTACTATGGCTACACCTTC	-	-	TRBV4-3	TRBJ1-2
CASSYQADTYEQYF	TGTGCCAGCAGTTACCAGGCAGATACCTACGAGCAGTACTTC	-	-	TRBV27	TRBJ2-7
CASSVPWTEAFF	TGTGCCAGTAGTGTCCCCTGGACTGAAGCTTTCTTT	-	-	TRBV19	TRBJ1-1
CASSPGGWSNQPQHF	TGTGCCAGCAGTCCAGGGGGATGGAGCAATCAGCCCCAGCATTTT	TRBD1	-	TRBV6-5	TRBJ1-5
CASSLGRSYEQYF	TGTGCCAGCAGCCTGGGACGGAGCTACGAGCAGTACTTC	-	once	TRBV11-2	TRBJ2-7
CSARTYTEAFF	TGCAGTGCTAGAACTTACACTGAAGCTTTCTTT	-	-	TRBV20-1	TRBJ1-1
CASSDGGYRQPQHF	TGTGCCAGCAGTGACGGGGGGTACCGTCAGCCCCAGCATTTT	-	-	TRBV6-1	TRBJ1-5
CATKDQGNQPQHF	TGTGCCACCAAGGACCAAGGCAATCAGCCCCAGCATTTT	-	-	TRBV15	TRBJ1-5
CASSVGTGIYEQYF	TGTGCCAGCAGTGTGGGGACAGGGATCTACGAGCAGTACTTC	TRBD1	-	TRBV6-6	TRBJ2-7
CASSRTGNGELFF	TGTGCCAGCAGTCGGACAGGGAACGGGGAGCTGTTTTTT	TRBD1	-	TRBV12-3/TRBV12-4	TRBJ2-2
CASSYSSVNYGYTF	TGTGCCAGCAGTTACAGCTCAGTAAACTATGGCTACACCTTC	-	-	TRBV6-2/TRBV6-3	TRBJ1-2
CASSGQGPGEQYF	TGTGCCAGCAGCGGACAGGGCCCGGGAGAGCAGTACTTC	TRBD1	-	TRBV2	TRBJ2-7
CASSLGGGEWYEQFF	TGTGCCAGCAGCTTAGGCGGGGGGGAATGGTATGAGCAGTTCTTC	TRBD2	once	TRBV7-2	TRBJ2-1
CASSQETSRGDTQYF	TGTGCCAGCAGCCAAGAGACAAGCAGGGGGGATACGCAGTATTTT	TRBD1	-	TRBV3-1/TRBV3-2	TRBJ2-3